The present T cell receptor (beta chain) was sequenced within a study of patients and donors after allogeneic stem cell transplantation. The V and J ends lost 6 bases and 7 bases, in that order; junction bases with no gene match: 8. The CDR3 totals 14 residues. This clonotype has a count of ten or more. One entry per CDR3 protein results from TCRdb running MiXCR on the RT-PCR reads. The sample carries some 960,000 distinct CDR3 sequences, 15% to 20% recorded once. This TCR derives from a human donor who was either an allogeneic HSCT recipient or a stem cell or donor lymphocyte infusion donor (not recorded which). It is not recorded whose cells these are; they may come from a transplant donor. Sequenced sample: blood, either unsorted or a sorted T cell fraction (not recorded which). The rearrangement uses TRBV12-3 or TRBV12-4 and TRBJ2-1; TRBD1 matches at 8 bases. The chain's CDR3 is CASSPGGGRNEQFF. In nucleotides, the CDR3 is TGTGCCAGCAGCCCAGGGGGCGGACGAAATGAGCAGTTCTTC.